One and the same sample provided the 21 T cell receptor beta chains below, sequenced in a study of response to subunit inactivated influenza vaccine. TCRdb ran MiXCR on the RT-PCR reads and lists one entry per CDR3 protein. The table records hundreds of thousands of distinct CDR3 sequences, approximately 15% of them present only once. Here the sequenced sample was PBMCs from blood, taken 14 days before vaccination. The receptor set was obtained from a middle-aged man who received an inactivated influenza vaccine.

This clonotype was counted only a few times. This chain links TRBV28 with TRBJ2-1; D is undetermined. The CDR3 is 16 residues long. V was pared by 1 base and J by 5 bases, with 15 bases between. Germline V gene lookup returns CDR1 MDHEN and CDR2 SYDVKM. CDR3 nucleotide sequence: TGTGCCAGCAGTTTATTGTCAGGTATTAGGAACAATGAGCAGTTCTTC. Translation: CASSLLSGIRNNEQFF. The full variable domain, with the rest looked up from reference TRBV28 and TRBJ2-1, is DVKVTQSSRYLVKRTGEKVFLECVQDMDHENMFWYRQDPGLGLRLIYFSYDVKMKEKGDIPEGYSVSREKKERFSLILESASTNQTSMYLCASSLLSGIRNNEQFFGPGTRLTVL.

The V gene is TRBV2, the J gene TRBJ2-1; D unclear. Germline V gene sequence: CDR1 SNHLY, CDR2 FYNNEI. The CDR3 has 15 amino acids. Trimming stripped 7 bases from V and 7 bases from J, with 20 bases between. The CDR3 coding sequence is TGTGCCAGCACCGTCGGACCTTGGAACAAAAATGAGCAGTTCTTC. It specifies CASTVGPWNKNEQFF. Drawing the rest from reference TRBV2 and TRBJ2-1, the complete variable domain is EPEVTQTPSHQVTQMGQEVILRCVPISNHLYFYWYRQILGQKVEFLVSFYNNEISEKSEIFDDQFSVERPDGSNFTLKIRSTKLEDSAMYFCASTVGPWNKNEQFFGPGTRLTVL.

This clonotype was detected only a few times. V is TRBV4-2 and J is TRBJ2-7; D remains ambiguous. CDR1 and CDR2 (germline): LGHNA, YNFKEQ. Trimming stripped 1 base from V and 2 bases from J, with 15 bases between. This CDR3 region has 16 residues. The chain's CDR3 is CASSQAAERLTYEQYF. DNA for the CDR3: TGTGCCAGCAGCCAAGCTGCCGAACGCCTAACCTACGAGCAGTACTTC.

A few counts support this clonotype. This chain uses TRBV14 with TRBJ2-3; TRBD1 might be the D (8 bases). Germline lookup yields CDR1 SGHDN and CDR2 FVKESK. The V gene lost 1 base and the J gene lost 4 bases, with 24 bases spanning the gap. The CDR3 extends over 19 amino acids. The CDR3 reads CASSQARGLAVQGADTQYF. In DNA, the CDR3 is TGTGCCAGCAGCCAAGCCAGGGGGCTAGCGGTCCAAGGGGCAGATACGCAGTATTTT.

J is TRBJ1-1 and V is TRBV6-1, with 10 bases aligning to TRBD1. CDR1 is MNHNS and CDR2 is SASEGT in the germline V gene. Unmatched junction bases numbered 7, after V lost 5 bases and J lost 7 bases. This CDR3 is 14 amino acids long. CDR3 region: CASSPWTGGNEAFF. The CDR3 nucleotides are TGTGCCAGCAGTCCTTGGACAGGGGGAAATGAAGCTTTCTTT.

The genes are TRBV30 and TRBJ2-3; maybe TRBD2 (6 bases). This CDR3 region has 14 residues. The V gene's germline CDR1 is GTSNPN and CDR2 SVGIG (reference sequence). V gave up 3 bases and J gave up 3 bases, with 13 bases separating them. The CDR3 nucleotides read TGTGCCTGGAGGATGGGGGGTGGAACAGATACGCAGTATTTT. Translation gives CAWRMGGGTDTQYF.

CDR3 protein: CASRPQGLAVDEQFF. The DNA of the CDR3 is TGTGCCAGCAGACCACAAGGACTAGCGGTAGACGAGCAGTTCTTC. The chain links TRBV4-2 to TRBJ2-1; 10 nucleotides match TRBD2. J was trimmed by 10 bases and V by 6 bases; bases with no gene match: 12. This CDR3 is built from 15 residues. Germline V lookup: CDR1 LGHNA, CDR2 YNFKEQ.

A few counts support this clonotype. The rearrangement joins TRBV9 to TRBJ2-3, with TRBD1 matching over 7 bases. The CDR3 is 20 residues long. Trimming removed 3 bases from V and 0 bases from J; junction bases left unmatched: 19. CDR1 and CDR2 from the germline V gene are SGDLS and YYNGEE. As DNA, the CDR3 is TGTGCCAGCAGCGCCTCTCCCGGGACAGAGTTATTACCTAGCACAGATACGCAGTATTTT. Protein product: CASSASPGTELLPSTDTQYF.

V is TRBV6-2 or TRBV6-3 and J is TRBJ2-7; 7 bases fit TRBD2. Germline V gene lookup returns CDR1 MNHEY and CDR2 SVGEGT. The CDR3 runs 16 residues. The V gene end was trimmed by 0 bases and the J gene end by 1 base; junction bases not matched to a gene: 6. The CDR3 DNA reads TGTGCCAGCAGTTACTCGCCGGGAGGTCCATCCTACGAGCAGTACTTC. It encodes CASSYSPGGPSYEQYF.

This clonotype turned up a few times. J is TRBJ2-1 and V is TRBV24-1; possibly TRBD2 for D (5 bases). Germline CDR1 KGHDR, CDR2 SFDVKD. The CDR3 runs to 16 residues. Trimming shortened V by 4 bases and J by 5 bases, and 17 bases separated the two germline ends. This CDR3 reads CATSDLITRADNEQFF. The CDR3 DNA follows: TGTGCCACCAGTGACCTAATAACTAGGGCCGACAATGAGCAGTTCTTC.

The CDR3 DNA reads as TGTGCCAGCAGTCAGCTAGCGGGGGGGCTCGGTGAGCAGTTCTTC. This sequence encodes CASSQLAGGLGEQFF. V gene TRBV7-2 combines with J gene TRBJ2-1; TRBD2 aligns across 12 bases. The CDR3 runs 15 residues. V shed 6 bases, J shed 9 bases, and the junction held 9 bases outside the gene matches. Germline CDR1 reads SGHTA; CDR2 reads FQGNSA.

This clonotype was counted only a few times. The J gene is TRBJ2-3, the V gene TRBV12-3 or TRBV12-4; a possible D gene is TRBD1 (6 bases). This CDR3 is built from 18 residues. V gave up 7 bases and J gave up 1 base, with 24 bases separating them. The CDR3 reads CASTPGGPVLVGTDTQYF. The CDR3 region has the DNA TGTGCCAGCACCCCTGGGGGCCCGGTCTTGGTTGGCACAGATACGCAGTATTTT.

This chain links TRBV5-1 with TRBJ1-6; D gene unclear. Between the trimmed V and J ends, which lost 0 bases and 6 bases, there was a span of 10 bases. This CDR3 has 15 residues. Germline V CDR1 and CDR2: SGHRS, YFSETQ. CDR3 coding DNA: TGCGCCAGCAGCTTGGCCTCGGGAATTAATTCACCCCTCCACTTT. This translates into CASSLASGINSPLHF. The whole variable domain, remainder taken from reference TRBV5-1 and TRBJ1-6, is KAGVTQTPRYLIKTRGQQVTLSCSPISGHRSVSWYQQTPGQGLQFLFEYFSETQRNKGNFPGRFSGRQFSNSRSEMNVSTLELGDSALYLCASSLASGINSPLHFGNGTRLTVT.

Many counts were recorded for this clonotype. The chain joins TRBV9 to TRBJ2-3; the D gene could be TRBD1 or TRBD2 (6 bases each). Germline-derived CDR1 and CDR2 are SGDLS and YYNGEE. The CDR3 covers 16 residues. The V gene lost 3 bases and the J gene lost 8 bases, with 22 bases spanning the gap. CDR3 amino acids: CASSEGGHVRVGTQYF. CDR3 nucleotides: TGTGCCAGCAGCGAGGGGGGACATGTCCGAGTTGGTACGCAGTATTTT.

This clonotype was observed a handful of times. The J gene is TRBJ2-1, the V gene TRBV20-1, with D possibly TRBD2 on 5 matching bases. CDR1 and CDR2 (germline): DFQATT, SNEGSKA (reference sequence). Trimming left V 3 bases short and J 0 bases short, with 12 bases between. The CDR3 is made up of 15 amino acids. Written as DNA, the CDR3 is TGCAGTGCTAGGACGCGGGTTTACTCCTACAATGAGCAGTTCTTC. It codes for CSARTRVYSYNEQFF.

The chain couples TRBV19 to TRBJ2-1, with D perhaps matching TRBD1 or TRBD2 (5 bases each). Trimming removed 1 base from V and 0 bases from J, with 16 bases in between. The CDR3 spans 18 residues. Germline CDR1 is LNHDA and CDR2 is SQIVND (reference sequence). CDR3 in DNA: TGTGCCAGTAGTATAGGTCTTAAGGGGCGGGCCTCCTACAATGAGCAGTTCTTC. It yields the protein CASSIGLKGRASYNEQFF. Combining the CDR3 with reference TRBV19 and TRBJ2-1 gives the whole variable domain DGGITQSPKYLFRKEGQNVTLSCEQNLNHDAMYWYRQDPGQGLRLIYYSQIVNDFQKGDIAEGYSVSREKKESFPLTVTSAQKNPTAFYLCASSIGLKGRASYNEQFFGPGTRLTVL.

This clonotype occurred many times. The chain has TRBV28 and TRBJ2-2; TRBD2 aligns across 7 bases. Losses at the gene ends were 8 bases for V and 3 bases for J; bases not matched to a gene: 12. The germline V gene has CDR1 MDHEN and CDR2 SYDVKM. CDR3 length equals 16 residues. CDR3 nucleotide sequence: TGTGCCAGCGGCCCCGAGCGGGAAATATACACCGGGGAGCTGTTTTTT. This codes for CASGPEREIYTGELFF.

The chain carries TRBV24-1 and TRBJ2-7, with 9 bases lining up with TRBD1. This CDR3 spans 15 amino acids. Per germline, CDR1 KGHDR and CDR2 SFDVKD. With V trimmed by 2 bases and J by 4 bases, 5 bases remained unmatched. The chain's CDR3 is CATSDSGTGSYEQYF. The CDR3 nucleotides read TGTGCCACCAGTGATTCCGGGACAGGGTCATACGAGCAGTACTTC.

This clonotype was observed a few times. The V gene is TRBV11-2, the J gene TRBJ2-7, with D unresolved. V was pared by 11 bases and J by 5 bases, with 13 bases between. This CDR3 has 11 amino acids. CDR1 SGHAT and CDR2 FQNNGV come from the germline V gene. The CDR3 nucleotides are TGTGCCTCCCGCCGGATGGACGAGCAGTACTTC. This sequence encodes CASRRMDEQYF.

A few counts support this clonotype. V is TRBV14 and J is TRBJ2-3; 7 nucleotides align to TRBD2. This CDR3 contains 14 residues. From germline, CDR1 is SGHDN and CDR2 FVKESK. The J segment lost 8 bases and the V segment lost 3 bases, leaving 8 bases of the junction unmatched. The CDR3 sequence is CASSQGLLGATQYF. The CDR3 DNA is TGTGCCAGCAGCCAGGGACTACTTGGTGCTACGCAGTATTTT.

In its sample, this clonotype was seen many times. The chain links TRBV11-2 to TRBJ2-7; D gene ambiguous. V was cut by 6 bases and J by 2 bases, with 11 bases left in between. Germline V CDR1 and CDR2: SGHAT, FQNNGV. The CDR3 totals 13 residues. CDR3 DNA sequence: TGTGCCAGCAGTCCGGGCCCCACCTACGAGCAGTACTTC. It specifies CASSPGPTYEQYF.